This is a list of T cell receptor beta chains from one sample in a study of blood T cell repertoires in COVID-19. Measured with immunoSEQ multiplex PCR; TCRdb has only the in-frame clones, and not every one. The sample lists 200,000 to 250,000 clones, 75% to 85% occurring once. The sequencing input was PBMCs or T cells enriched from blood (not recorded which). These receptors were taken from a man aged 40-49 years who had recovered from COVID-19. CDR3s include the opening cysteine and the closing phenylalanine or tryptophan. Fields, in order: J gene, V gene, D gene, clone size, CDR3 protein, CDR3 DNA. A D gene is named only where the DNA matches it firmly. Clone size is stated in some rows and not others, as once, few, many or a class when expanded.

>TRBJ1-3|TRBV27|NA|NA
CASSLTGLGNTIYF
TGTGCCAGCAGTTTAACAGGGCTTGGAAACACCATATATTTT
>TRBJ1-1|TRBV27|NA|NA
CASRAGTSTEAFF
TGTGCCAGCAGGGCAGGAACGAGCACTGAAGCTTTCTTT
>TRBJ2-2|TRBV7-8|NA|NA
CASSLVPGMGSGELFF
TGTGCCAGCAGCTTAGTCCCCGGGATGGGGTCCGGGGAGCTGTTTTTT
>TRBJ2-5|TRBV5-1|TRBD1|once
CASRGTGEETQYF
TGCGCCAGCAGGGGGACAGGGGAAGAGACCCAGTACTTC
>TRBJ2-7|TRBV11-3|NA|medium-sized
CASSLGGTNRHEQYF
TGTGCCAGCAGCTTAGGTGGCACCAACCGCCACGAGCAGTACTTC
>TRBJ2-7|TRBV11-1|NA|few
CASSTPLAGLDEQYF
TGTGCCAGCAGCACCCCTTTGGCGGGGTTAGACGAGCAGTACTTC
>TRBJ1-1|TRBV7-2|NA|NA
CASSLATNTEAFF
TGTGCCAGCAGCTTAGCCACAAACACTGAAGCTTTCTTT
>TRBJ2-5|TRBV3-1/TRBV3-2|NA|NA
CASSQGGGQETQYF
TGTGCCAGCAGCCAAGGTGGGGGGCAAGAGACCCAGTACTTC
>TRBJ2-5|TRBV18|NA|NA
CASSPLAQGSQETQYF
TGTGCCAGCTCACCACTAGCCCAGGGCTCACAAGAGACCCAGTACTTC
>TRBJ1-3|TRBV11-2|TRBD1|few
CASSPSLVSGGRSGNTIYF
TGTGCCAGCAGCCCGAGTCTTGTTTCAGGGGGTCGCTCTGGAAACACCATATATTTT
>TRBJ1-5|TRBV24-1|NA|NA
CATSDNGGNQPQHF
TGTGCCACCAGTGACAACGGTGGCAATCAGCCCCAGCATTTT
>TRBJ2-7|TRBV24-1|NA|NA
CATSEVTGFEQYF
TGTGCCACCAGTGAGGTGACAGGTTTCGAGCAGTACTTC
>TRBJ2-1|TRBV7-9|TRBD2|few
CASSYVSGRGDGEQFF
TGTGCCAGCAGCTACGTGAGCGGGAGGGGTGATGGTGAGCAGTTCTTC
>TRBJ2-7|TRBV11-1|NA|NA
CASSLGPATGYEQYF
TGTGCCAGCAGCTTAGGGCCAGCGACCGGGTACGAGCAGTACTTC
>TRBJ1-1|TRBV18|NA|NA
CASSPPAEVTAFF
TGTGCCAGCTCACCACCGGCTGAGGTGACGGCTTTCTTT
>TRBJ2-1|TRBV7-8|NA|NA
CASSVRREQFF
TGTGCCAGCAGCGTCCGCAGAGAGCAGTTCTTC
>TRBJ2-3|TRBV18|TRBD2|NA
CASSPGAGGITDTQYF
TGTGCCAGCTCACCAGGAGCGGGGGGAATCACAGATACGCAGTATTTT
>TRBJ1-1|TRBV3-1/TRBV3-2|TRBD1|NA
CASSRDRVTEAFF
TGTGCCAGCTCCCGGGACAGGGTGACTGAAGCTTTCTTT
>TRBJ1-6|TRBV3-1/TRBV3-2|TRBD1|NA
CASGGNRGGKAYNSPLHF
TGTGCCAGCGGCGGGAACAGGGGCGGAAAAGCCTATAATTCACCCCTCCACTTT
>TRBJ1-1|TRBV6-5|NA|NA
CASSSVTEAFF
TGTGCCAGCAGTTCCGTCACTGAAGCTTTCTTT
>TRBJ1-1|TRBV2|NA|NA
CASRPGTMNTEAFF
TGTGCCAGCAGGCCCGGGACAATGAACACTGAAGCTTTCTTT
>TRBJ2-3|TRBV7-9|NA|NA
CASTDLRGKGTDTQYF
TGTGCCAGCACCGACCTACGGGGGAAAGGCACAGATACGCAGTATTTT
>TRBJ2-7|TRBV19|TRBD1|NA
CASSTRDRGSYEQYF
TGTGCCAGTAGTACCCGGGACAGGGGTTCCTACGAGCAGTACTTC
>TRBJ2-2|TRBV2|NA|NA
CASSVTENTGELFF
TGTGCCAGCAGTGTGACAGAGAACACCGGGGAGCTGTTTTTT
>TRBJ2-2|TRBV18|TRBD1|once
CASSPQGAFSGELFF
TGTGCCAGCTCACCACAGGGGGCGTTCTCCGGGGAGCTGTTTTTT
>TRBJ2-7|TRBV7-9|TRBD1|NA
CASSLDRAHEQYF
TGTGCCAGCAGCCTCGACAGGGCCCACGAGCAGTACTTC
>TRBJ1-2|TRBV4-1|TRBD1|NA
CASSRQDRADYGYTF
TGCGCCAGCAGCCGCCAGGACAGGGCCGACTATGGCTACACCTTC
>TRBJ1-4|TRBV30|NA|NA
CAWNKRTNEKLFF
TGTGCCTGGAATAAGAGAACTAATGAAAAACTGTTTTTT
>TRBJ1-2|TRBV9|TRBD1|NA
CASSTWTGARDYGYTF
TGTGCCAGCAGCACCTGGACAGGGGCGAGGGACTATGGCTACACCTTC
>TRBJ2-1|TRBV11-3|TRBD1|NA
CASSWPRDRGQTDEQFF
TGTGCCAGCAGCTGGCCCCGGGACAGGGGGCAGACGGATGAGCAGTTCTTC
>TRBJ1-1|TRBV7-2|TRBD1|once
CASSSQGFTEAFF
TGTGCCAGCAGCTCACAGGGGTTCACTGAAGCTTTCTTT
>TRBJ2-2|TRBV3-1/TRBV3-2|TRBD2|NA
CASSRGLAGANTGELFF
TGTGCCAGCAGCCGCGGACTAGCGGGGGCAAACACCGGGGAGCTGTTTTTT
>TRBJ2-5|TRBV2|TRBD2|once
CASRDTSGRRQETQYF
TGTGCCAGCAGGGATACTAGCGGGAGAAGGCAAGAGACCCAGTACTTC
>TRBJ2-1|TRBV18|NA|NA
CASSVGGVYNEQFF
TGTGCCAGCTCCGTGGGGGGAGTCTACAATGAGCAGTTCTTC
>TRBJ1-4|TRBV4-1|NA|NA
CASSPLRTDEKLFF
TGCGCCAGCAGCCCTTTGAGGACAGATGAAAAACTGTTTTTT